This T cell receptor (beta chain) was sequenced in a study of CD8 T cells in ankylosing spondylitis. Whole-study results and caveats: Characteristic, it appeared, of ankylosing spondylitis blood was a TCR beta motif of about eight highly homologous variants. The disease-linked clones had a CD8+ phenotype and low blood frequencies.

Quantitative 5'-RACE with molecular barcodes produced the TCR beta libraries. TCRdb re-called the 5' RACE reads through MiXCR, storing one row per CDR3 protein. The sample shows about 250,000 distinct CDR3 sequences, 10% to 13% of them seen only once. For this clonotype: The antigen remains unidentified. A read error is possible here, since a much larger clone lies one base away.

The germline V gene encodes CDR1 SEHNR and CDR2 FQNEAQ (reference sequence). The CDR3 has 17 residues. The sample taken for sequencing was blood, either unsorted or a sorted T cell fraction (not recorded which). The V gene is TRBV7-9, the J gene TRBJ2-2; 9 positions match TRBD1. The sequence was collected from a male donor with ankylosing spondylitis or in good health (not recorded which). In DNA form, the CDR3 reads TGTCCCAGCAGTTCTCTCCCGGGACAGGGTAACACCGGGGAGCTGTTTTTT. The encoded protein is CPSSSLPGQGNTGELFF.